A selection of T cell receptor beta chains follows, all from one sample in a study of T cells in Graves' hyperthyroidism and ophthalmopathy. Each CDR3 protein gets one entry after TCRdb re-called the multiplex PCR reads with MiXCR. The sample has around 280,000 distinct CDR3 sequences, 13% seen once. The source material was blood. The origin of the receptors is a woman aged 30 to 39 with Graves' hyperthyroidism that later progressed to Graves' ophthalmopathy. CDR3s include the opening cysteine and the closing phenylalanine or tryptophan. A D gene is named only where the DNA matches it firmly. Clone size is stated in some rows and not others, as once, few, many or a class when expanded.

>-|TRBJ1-1|many|TRBV3-1
TGTGCCAGCAGCCAGGAAACAGGGTACATGAACACTGAAGCTTTCTTT
CASSQETGYMNTEAFF
>-|TRBJ2-2|many|TRBV3-1
TGTGCCAGCAGCCAAGGTTGGGGGAACACCGGGGAGCTGTTTTTT
CASSQGWGNTGELFF
>-|TRBJ2-7|many|TRBV7-9
TGTGCCAGCAGCTTAGGGGAGTGGTACGAGCAGTACTTC
CASSLGEWYEQYF
>TRBD2|TRBJ2-2|few|TRBV4-2
TGTGCCAGCAGCCATTTCACTAGCGGGAGGACGACCGGGGAGCTGTTTTTT
CASSHFTSGRTTGELFF
>-|TRBJ2-2|-|TRBV27
TGTGCCAGCAAGGAACATGAGACACCCACCGGGGAGCTGTTTTTT
CASKEHETPTGELFF
>-|TRBJ2-1|many|TRBV7-2
TGTGCCAGCAGCTTAGGAGGTGGTAAGCCCTACAATGAGCAGTTCTTC
CASSLGGGKPYNEQFF
>-|TRBJ2-7|few|TRBV7-2
TGTGCCAGCAGCGGGGTCCTCTACGAGCAGTACTTC
CASSGVLYEQYF
>-|TRBJ2-1|many|TRBV20-1
TGCAGTGCTAGTAAGGGGGTGGATGAGCAGTTCTTC
CSASKGVDEQFF
>-|TRBJ2-4|few|TRBV6-1
TGTGCCAGCAGTTCAAGGGAAACCAAAAACATTCAGTACTTC
CASSSRETKNIQYF
>TRBD1|TRBJ2-1|many|TRBV7-2
TGTGCCAGCAGCTTGTGGACAGGGGGCTTCAATGAGCAGTTCTTC
CASSLWTGGFNEQFF
>TRBD1|TRBJ2-1|many|TRBV20-1
TGCAGTGCTAGATGGGACAGGGGCTCCTACAATGAGCAGTTCTTC
CSARWDRGSYNEQFF
>TRBD2|TRBJ2-6|few|TRBV5-1
TGCGCCAGTGACCGGGGGGACTCTGGGGCCAACGTCCTGACTTTC
CASDRGDSGANVLTF
>TRBD1|TRBJ1-6|many|TRBV28
TGTGCCAGCCGGCCGGACAGGTTCTTCTCACCCCTCCACTTT
CASRPDRFFSPLHF
>-|TRBJ2-5|few|TRBV14
TGTGCCAGCAGCCAAGAGAGGACAAATTACCAAGAGACCCAGTACTTC
CASSQERTNYQETQYF
>-|TRBJ1-5|-|TRBV19
TGTGCCAGTAGGCGGCAGGACAGCAATCAGCCCCAGCATTTT
CASRRQDSNQPQHF
>-|TRBJ1-1|few|TRBV25-1
TGTGCCAGCAGTGAATTAGGGTGGACTGAAGCTTTCTTT
CASSELGWTEAFF
>-|TRBJ1-2|many|TRBV4-1
TGCGCCAGCAGCCAGGGTCCCAGCTCTTATGGCTACACCTTC
CASSQGPSSYGYTF
>-|TRBJ2-3|many|TRBV27
TGTGCCAGCAGTTTCATCCCTACAGGGTCAGATACGCAGTATTTT
CASSFIPTGSDTQYF
>TRBD2|TRBJ2-1|many|TRBV29-1
TGCAGCGTGATACTAGCGGGAGTTTCGGGTGAGCAGTTCTTC
CSVILAGVSGEQFF
>-|TRBJ2-1|many|TRBV28
TGTGCCAGCAGTTTACGAGGTGAGCAGTTCTTC
CASSLRGEQFF
>TRBD2|TRBJ2-1|many|TRBV24-1
TGTGCCACCAGTGAGACTACCGGACTAGCGGGAGGGACCTACAATGAGCAGTTCTTC
CATSETTGLAGGTYNEQFF
>TRBD2|TRBJ2-1|many|TRBV7-2
TGTGCCAGCAGCTTTAGCGGGATCCCCTACAATGAGCAGTTCTTC
CASSFSGIPYNEQFF
>TRBD2|TRBJ2-7|many|TRBV7-2
TGTGCCAGCAGTCCTATAGGTGCGGGAGCTGCCTACGAGCAGTACTTC
CASSPIGAGAAYEQYF
>-|TRBJ1-1|many|TRBV7-9
TGTGCCAGCAGCTTAGCGTTAGGGATGAACACTGAAGCTTTCTTT
CASSLALGMNTEAFF
>TRBD2|TRBJ2-7|many|TRBV7-9
TGTGCCAGCAGCTTAACGGCGGGAGCGTCCCACGAGCAGTACTTC
CASSLTAGASHEQYF
>-|TRBJ2-1|many|TRBV7-2
TGTGCCAGTCCGATGGGGGCAAGGGGCTACAATGAGCAGTTCTTC
CASPMGARGYNEQFF
>TRBD2|TRBJ2-7|many|TRBV4-1
TGCGCCAGCAGCCAAGATCGGGGGGCCTACGAGCAGTACTTC
CASSQDRGAYEQYF
>TRBD2|TRBJ2-1|many|TRBV27
TGTGCCAGCAACAAACCGGGACTATACAATGAGCAGTTCTTC
CASNKPGLYNEQFF
>-|TRBJ2-6|many|TRBV15
TGTGCCACCAGCAGGCGCGGGACAAACGATATCCATGGGGCCAACGTCCTGACTTTC
CATSRRGTNDIHGANVLTF
>TRBD2|TRBJ2-3|many|TRBV6-2/TRBV6-3
TGTGCCAGCGAGTTACCTAGCGGAAGCACAGATACGCAGTATTTT
CASELPSGSTDTQYF
>TRBD2|TRBJ2-1|many|TRBV18
TGTGCCAGCTCACCATATGGGCTAGCGGGGGACAATGAGCAGTTCTTC
CASSPYGLAGDNEQFF
>TRBD1|TRBJ1-5|-|TRBV7-9
TGTGCCAGCAGTCAGAATTCAGGGGGCGAGGATCAGCCCCAGCATTTT
CASSQNSGGEDQPQHF
>TRBD2|TRBJ2-2|many|TRBV2
TGTGCCAGCAGTGCAGTCCTAGCGGGGAACACCGGGGAGCTGTTTTTT
CASSAVLAGNTGELFF
>TRBD1|TRBJ2-3|-|TRBV20-1
TGCAGTGCGCCCGACAGGGAAGGAACAGATACGCAGTATTTT
CSAPDREGTDTQYF
>TRBD2|TRBJ2-2|-|TRBV4-3
TGCGCCAGCAGCCAGGATCCGGGACTAGCGGGCACCGGGGAGCTGTTTTTT
CASSQDPGLAGTGELFF
>-|TRBJ1-6|few|TRBV6-1
TGTGCCACGAGTAGCTCCTATAATTCACCCCTCCACTTT
CATSSSYNSPLHF
>-|TRBJ2-3|few|TRBV2
TGTGCCAGCAGTGAAGGAGGAACCACAGATACGCAGTATTTT
CASSEGGTTDTQYF
>-|TRBJ2-1|many|TRBV2
TGTGCCAGCAGTGGAGCTTTCAGGGTTCTTGGACACAATGAGCAGTTCTTC
CASSGAFRVLGHNEQFF
>-|TRBJ2-2|few|TRBV6-1
TGTGCCAGCAGTCAAAATAAGAACACCGGGGAGCTGTTTTTT
CASSQNKNTGELFF
>-|TRBJ2-2|many|TRBV7-2
TGTGCCAGCAGCTTAGTGGCGACTGACACCGGGGAGCTGTTTTTT
CASSLVATDTGELFF
>-|TRBJ1-5|-|TRBV20-1
TGCAGTGCTGCTCGGCCGGGACTAGCGGGAGTGGGGGTAGGAGATACGCAGCATTTT
CSAARPGLAGVGVGDTQHF
>TRBD1|TRBJ2-3|many|TRBV12-3/TRBV12-4
TGTGCCAGCAGGCGCACCCCCGGGACAGCAAGAACAGATACGCAGTATTTT
CASRRTPGTARTDTQYF
>-|TRBJ2-3|many|TRBV7-8
TGTGCCAGCAGCTTCGGGATAGGCACAGATACGCAGTATTTT
CASSFGIGTDTQYF
>-|TRBJ1-1|few|TRBV28
TGTGCCAGCAGGTCACGGGGCGGGGCTTTCTTT
CASRSRGGAFF
>TRBD1|TRBJ1-5|many|TRBV6-2/TRBV6-3
TGTGCCAGCAGTTTTGACAGGGCAAATAGCAATCAGCCCCAGCATTTT
CASSFDRANSNQPQHF
>TRBD1|TRBJ2-5|-|TRBV27
TGTGCCAGCAGTTCACCACACCGGGACAGGGGAGAGACCCAGTACTTC
CASSSPHRDRGETQYF
>TRBD2|TRBJ2-1|many|TRBV6-2/TRBV6-3
TGTGCCAGCAGTGGGGTGGCTAGCGGTCACAATGAGCAGTTCTTC
CASSGVASGHNEQFF
>TRBD2|TRBJ2-1|many|TRBV29-1
TGCAGCGTTGAAGTGGCCAGCGGGAGGGCCTACAATGAGCAGTTCTTC
CSVEVASGRAYNEQFF
>-|TRBJ1-5|-|TRBV5-6
TGTGCCAGCAGCTCGGGACTACCCCAGCATTTT
CASSSGLPQHF
>TRBD1|TRBJ2-4|-|TRBV24-1
TGTGCCACCAACATACAGGGGGCCGCGTCCAAAAACATTCAGTACTTC
CATNIQGAASKNIQYF
>TRBD2|TRBJ2-3|-|TRBV24-1
TGTGCCACCAGTGCGGGAGGGCCGGGTACGCAGTATTTT
CATSAGGPGTQYF
>TRBD1|TRBJ1-1|many|TRBV6-1
TGTGCCAGCAGTCCCCGGACAGGCGGGAATCCTGAAGCTTTCTTT
CASSPRTGGNPEAFF
>-|TRBJ2-5|many|TRBV6-2/TRBV6-3
TGTGCCAGCAGTTACTTGGGGAAAGAGACCCAGTACTTC
CASSYLGKETQYF
>TRBD1|TRBJ2-7|few|TRBV5-4
TGTGCCAGCAGCTCTGGGACAGGCCTCTCCTACGAGCAGTACTTC
CASSSGTGLSYEQYF
>-|TRBJ2-5|few|TRBV24-1
TGTGCCACCAGTGACATGCAGGAGACCCAGTACTTC
CATSDMQETQYF